The entry below gives a single T cell receptor beta chain sequence along with its context. The antigen is undetermined. PCR primers comprised 60 Vbeta and 13 Jbeta primers. This table comes from immunoSEQ multiplex PCR, and its TCRdb copy is limited to in-frame clones, with some not included. Seen here are more than 150,000 clones, roughly four fifths observed once, and the top ten hold 2.1%. The CDR3 runs 16 residues. Germline assignment: CDR1 SEHNR and CDR2 FQNEAQ (reference sequence). V was clipped by 3 bases and J by 4 bases; unmatched bases: 8. The data derive from a study of cytomegalovirus exposure and HLA in healthy donors. Study findings and constraints: Overall, roughly 160 TCR beta chains were annotated as cytomegalovirus-associated. The presence/absence work took it that sequencing depth was about the same across donors. In a later analysis, most CMV-associated TCR beta chains appeared HLA-restricted.

This receptor was obtained from a woman in her late teens or twenties in good health and CMV-seropositive. Sequencing was done on a sample of PBMCs. V is TRBV7-9 and J is TRBJ1-5; 8 bases fit TRBD1. CDR3 sequence: CASSFSTGASNQPQHF. As DNA, the CDR3 is TGTGCCAGCAGCTTTTCGACAGGGGCTTCGAATCAGCCCCAGCATTTT. The whole variable domain, remainder taken from reference TRBV7-9 and TRBJ1-5, is DTGVSQNPRHKITKRGQNVTFRCDPISEHNRLYWYRQTLGQGPEFLTYFQNEAQLEKSRLLSDRFSAERPKGSFSTLEIQRTEQGDSAMYLCASSFSTGASNQPQHFGDGTRLSIL.